This TCR beta chain is drawn from a study of beta chain features in type 1 diabetes. Whole-study findings and limits: Any HLA type influence on TCRB rearrangement was left unresolved here. People with Type 1 diabetes carried modestly yet significantly shorter TCRB CDR3s in all four CD4+ subsets.

In this sample, this clone turned up a few times. The antigen remains unidentified. It was one heparinised blood draw, averaging about 116 mL, that each donor gave. Via CD45RO/CCR7/CD25/CD127/CD95/CD27, cells of the CD4+ naive, central memory, regulatory and stem cell-like memory subsets were sorted. Every isolated RNA sample was fully reverse transcribed, so sequencing captured expressed TCRB transcripts. Profiling relied on immunoSEQ multiplex PCR, and the TCRdb table lists in-frame clones only, not all of them. The sample consists of hundreds of thousands of clones, 13% of them appearing once. The CDR3 has 14 residues. Germline CDR1 is LNHDA and CDR2 is SQIVND (reference sequence). Trimming shortened V by 5 bases and J by 1 base, and 8 bases separated the two germline ends.

The receptor's source is a man aged 18 to 35 with type 1 diabetes. The sequenced sample was naive CD4+ T cells from blood. The rearrangement links TRBV19 to TRBJ2-2, with TRBD1 as a possible D gene (6 bases). The CDR3 reads CASSATGNTGELFF. In nucleotides, the CDR3 is TGTGCCAGTAGTGCGACAGGGAACACCGGGGAGCTGTTTTTT.